Detailed here is one TCR beta chain. The data were obtained in a study of blood T cell repertoires in COVID-19. Study at large: The United States, Italy and Spain were the sources of the acute and convalescent COVID-19 samples. From T cells, B-cell-depleted T cells, or PBMCs came the material, which was cDNA or gDNA.

This CDR3 spans 13 amino acids. Germline V CDR1 and CDR2: SNHLY, FYNNEI. V lost 11 bases, J lost 1 base, and 6 bases stayed unmatched. The assay was immunoSEQ multiplex PCR, and TCRdb's table has in-frame clones only and misses some. The profile covers 70,000 to 90,000 clones, with roughly 80% appearing a single time and more than 9.5% taken by the ten largest. This sequence originates from a human donor in a cohort sampled during active COVID-19. Sequencing was carried out using peripheral blood. The J gene is TRBJ2-5, the V gene TRBV2; 8 positions agree with TRBD1. The CDR3 nucleotides read TGTGCCGGGGACAGGAGAGTCCAAGAGACCCAGTACTTC. Amino acids: CAGDRRVQETQYF.